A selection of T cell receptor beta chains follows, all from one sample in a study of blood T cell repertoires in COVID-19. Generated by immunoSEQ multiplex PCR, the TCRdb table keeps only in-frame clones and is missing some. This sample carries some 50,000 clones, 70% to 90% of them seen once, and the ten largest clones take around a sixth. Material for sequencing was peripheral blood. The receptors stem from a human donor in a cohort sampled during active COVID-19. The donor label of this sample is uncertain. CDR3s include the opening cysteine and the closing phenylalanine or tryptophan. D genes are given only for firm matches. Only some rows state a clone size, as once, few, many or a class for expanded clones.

CDR3aa: CASSYAGWDTQYF; CDR3nt: TGTGCCAGCAGTTACGCAGGCTGGGATACGCAGTATTTT; abundance: .; len: 13; v_gene: TRBV6-5; j_gene: TRBJ2-3; d_gene: .
CDR3aa: CASSPVGGGYTEAFF; CDR3nt: TGTGCCAGCTCACCCGTTGGGGGGGGTTACACTGAAGCTTTCTTT; abundance: once; len: 15; v_gene: TRBV18; j_gene: TRBJ1-1; d_gene: .
CDR3aa: CASSPQGGDEQYF; CDR3nt: TGTGCCAGCTCACCTCAAGGGGGCGACGAGCAGTACTTC; abundance: once; len: 13; v_gene: TRBV18; j_gene: TRBJ2-7; d_gene: TRBD1
CDR3aa: CASSPRSPGLAGWETQYF; CDR3nt: TGTGCCAGCAGTCCCCGATCGCCGGGACTAGCGGGGTGGGAGACCCAGTACTTC; abundance: .; len: 18; v_gene: TRBV27; j_gene: TRBJ2-5; d_gene: TRBD2
CDR3aa: CASGDRLLGYGYTF; CDR3nt: TGTGCCAGTGGGGACAGACTACTAGGCTATGGCTACACCTTC; abundance: .; len: 14; v_gene: TRBV19; j_gene: TRBJ1-2; d_gene: TRBD1
CDR3aa: CASSSRQGSVTEAFF; CDR3nt: TGTGCCAGCAGCTCAAGACAGGGAAGCGTCACTGAAGCTTTCTTT; abundance: few; len: 15; v_gene: TRBV7-2; j_gene: TRBJ1-1; d_gene: TRBD1
CDR3aa: CASSLGTGEQYF; CDR3nt: TGTGCCAGCAGTTTAGGCACAGGGGAGCAGTACTTC; abundance: once; len: 12; v_gene: TRBV12-3/TRBV12-4; j_gene: TRBJ2-7; d_gene: .
CDR3aa: CASSLAASGGARYNEQFF; CDR3nt: TGTGCCAGCAGCTTAGCGGCTAGCGGGGGGGCCAGGTACAATGAGCAGTTCTTC; abundance: .; len: 18; v_gene: TRBV7-2; j_gene: TRBJ2-1; d_gene: TRBD2
CDR3aa: CASSLSYSGNTIYF; CDR3nt: TGTGCCAGCAGCTTGAGCTACTCTGGAAACACCATATATTTT; abundance: .; len: 14; v_gene: TRBV5-6; j_gene: TRBJ1-3; d_gene: .
CDR3aa: CASSKDTGGNEKLFF; CDR3nt: TGCGCCAGCAGCAAGGATACGGGAGGTAACGAAAAACTGTTTTTT; abundance: .; len: 15; v_gene: TRBV5-1; j_gene: TRBJ1-4; d_gene: .
CDR3aa: CASSLYSGGGLTEAFF; CDR3nt: TGTGCCAGCAGCTTATATTCAGGGGGTGGTCTAACTGAAGCTTTCTTT; abundance: .; len: 16; v_gene: TRBV7-2; j_gene: TRBJ1-1; d_gene: TRBD1
CDR3aa: CASSLQGFKNNSPLHF; CDR3nt: TGTGCCAGCAGCTTACAGGGATTTAAGAATAATTCACCCCTCCACTTT; abundance: .; len: 16; v_gene: TRBV5-4; j_gene: TRBJ1-6; d_gene: .
CDR3aa: CASSARPGSGANVLTF; CDR3nt: TGTGCCAGCAGTGCGAGACCAGGCTCTGGGGCCAACGTCCTGACTTTC; abundance: many; len: 16; v_gene: TRBV6-1; j_gene: TRBJ2-6; d_gene: .
CDR3aa: CASSPGDRGKQETQYF; CDR3nt: TGTGCCAGCAGCCCTGGGGACAGGGGGAAACAAGAGACCCAGTACTTC; abundance: .; len: 16; v_gene: TRBV11-2; j_gene: TRBJ2-5; d_gene: TRBD1
CDR3aa: CASSYMAVNTEAFF; CDR3nt: TGTGCCAGCAGTTACATGGCGGTGAACACTGAAGCTTTCTTT; abundance: .; len: 14; v_gene: TRBV6-5; j_gene: TRBJ1-1; d_gene: .
CDR3aa: CASSPFIYPGGSYEQYF; CDR3nt: TGTGCCAGCAGTCCCTTTATATACCCAGGGGGGTCCTACGAGCAGTACTTC; abundance: .; len: 17; v_gene: TRBV27; j_gene: TRBJ2-7; d_gene: .
CDR3aa: CASSESRGEQYF; CDR3nt: TGTGCCAGCAGTGAATCACGAGGCGAGCAGTACTTC; abundance: .; len: 12; v_gene: TRBV6-1; j_gene: TRBJ2-7; d_gene: .
CDR3aa: CASTATGKYGEQFF; CDR3nt: TGTGCCAGCACCGCCACAGGGAAGTACGGTGAGCAGTTCTTC; abundance: once; len: 14; v_gene: TRBV6-5; j_gene: TRBJ2-1; d_gene: .
CDR3aa: CASSPGTGTRTQYF; CDR3nt: TGTGCCAGTAGTCCCGGGACAGGGACGAGGACCCAGTACTTC; abundance: few; len: 14; v_gene: TRBV19; j_gene: TRBJ2-5; d_gene: TRBD1
CDR3aa: CASSPRDRAYGYTF; CDR3nt: TGTGCCAGCAGCCCCCGGGACAGAGCCTATGGCTACACCTTC; abundance: once; len: 14; v_gene: TRBV3-1/TRBV3-2; j_gene: TRBJ1-2; d_gene: TRBD1
CDR3aa: CASSESVSYGYTF; CDR3nt: TGTGCCAGCAGTGAATCGGTTTCCTATGGCTACACCTTC; abundance: .; len: 13; v_gene: TRBV2; j_gene: TRBJ1-2; d_gene: .
CDR3aa: CASSLASGGTYNEQFF; CDR3nt: TGCGCCAGCAGCTTGGCTAGCGGGGGCACCTACAATGAGCAGTTCTTC; abundance: .; len: 16; v_gene: TRBV5-1; j_gene: TRBJ2-1; d_gene: TRBD2
CDR3aa: CASSQDLRAVRYF; CDR3nt: TGCGCCAGCAGCCAAGATCTGAGGGCCGTGCGGTATTTT; abundance: .; len: 13; v_gene: TRBV4-3; j_gene: TRBJ2-3; d_gene: .
CDR3aa: CASSVGGATGTQYF; CDR3nt: TGTGCCAGCAGTGTCGGGGGGGCTACCGGGACCCAGTACTTC; abundance: .; len: 14; v_gene: TRBV2; j_gene: TRBJ2-5; d_gene: TRBD2
CDR3aa: CSFLNLRYAFF; CDR3nt: TGCAGCTTCCTTAACCTGAGGTATGCTTTCTTT; abundance: .; len: 11; v_gene: TRBV29-1; j_gene: TRBJ1-1; d_gene: .
CDR3aa: CASSRDSSANYGYTF; CDR3nt: TGTGCCAGTAGTAGGGACAGCTCAGCTAACTATGGCTACACCTTC; abundance: .; len: 15; v_gene: TRBV19; j_gene: TRBJ1-2; d_gene: TRBD1
CDR3aa: CASTISGGAFNEQFF; CDR3nt: TGTGCCAGCACCATTAGCGGGGGGGCCTTCAATGAGCAGTTCTTC; abundance: .; len: 15; v_gene: TRBV7-2; j_gene: TRBJ2-1; d_gene: TRBD2
CDR3aa: CASSLLGQGPYEQYF; CDR3nt: TGTGCCAGCAGTTTGCTGGGACAGGGGCCCTACGAGCAGTACTTC; abundance: once; len: 15; v_gene: TRBV28; j_gene: TRBJ2-7; d_gene: TRBD1